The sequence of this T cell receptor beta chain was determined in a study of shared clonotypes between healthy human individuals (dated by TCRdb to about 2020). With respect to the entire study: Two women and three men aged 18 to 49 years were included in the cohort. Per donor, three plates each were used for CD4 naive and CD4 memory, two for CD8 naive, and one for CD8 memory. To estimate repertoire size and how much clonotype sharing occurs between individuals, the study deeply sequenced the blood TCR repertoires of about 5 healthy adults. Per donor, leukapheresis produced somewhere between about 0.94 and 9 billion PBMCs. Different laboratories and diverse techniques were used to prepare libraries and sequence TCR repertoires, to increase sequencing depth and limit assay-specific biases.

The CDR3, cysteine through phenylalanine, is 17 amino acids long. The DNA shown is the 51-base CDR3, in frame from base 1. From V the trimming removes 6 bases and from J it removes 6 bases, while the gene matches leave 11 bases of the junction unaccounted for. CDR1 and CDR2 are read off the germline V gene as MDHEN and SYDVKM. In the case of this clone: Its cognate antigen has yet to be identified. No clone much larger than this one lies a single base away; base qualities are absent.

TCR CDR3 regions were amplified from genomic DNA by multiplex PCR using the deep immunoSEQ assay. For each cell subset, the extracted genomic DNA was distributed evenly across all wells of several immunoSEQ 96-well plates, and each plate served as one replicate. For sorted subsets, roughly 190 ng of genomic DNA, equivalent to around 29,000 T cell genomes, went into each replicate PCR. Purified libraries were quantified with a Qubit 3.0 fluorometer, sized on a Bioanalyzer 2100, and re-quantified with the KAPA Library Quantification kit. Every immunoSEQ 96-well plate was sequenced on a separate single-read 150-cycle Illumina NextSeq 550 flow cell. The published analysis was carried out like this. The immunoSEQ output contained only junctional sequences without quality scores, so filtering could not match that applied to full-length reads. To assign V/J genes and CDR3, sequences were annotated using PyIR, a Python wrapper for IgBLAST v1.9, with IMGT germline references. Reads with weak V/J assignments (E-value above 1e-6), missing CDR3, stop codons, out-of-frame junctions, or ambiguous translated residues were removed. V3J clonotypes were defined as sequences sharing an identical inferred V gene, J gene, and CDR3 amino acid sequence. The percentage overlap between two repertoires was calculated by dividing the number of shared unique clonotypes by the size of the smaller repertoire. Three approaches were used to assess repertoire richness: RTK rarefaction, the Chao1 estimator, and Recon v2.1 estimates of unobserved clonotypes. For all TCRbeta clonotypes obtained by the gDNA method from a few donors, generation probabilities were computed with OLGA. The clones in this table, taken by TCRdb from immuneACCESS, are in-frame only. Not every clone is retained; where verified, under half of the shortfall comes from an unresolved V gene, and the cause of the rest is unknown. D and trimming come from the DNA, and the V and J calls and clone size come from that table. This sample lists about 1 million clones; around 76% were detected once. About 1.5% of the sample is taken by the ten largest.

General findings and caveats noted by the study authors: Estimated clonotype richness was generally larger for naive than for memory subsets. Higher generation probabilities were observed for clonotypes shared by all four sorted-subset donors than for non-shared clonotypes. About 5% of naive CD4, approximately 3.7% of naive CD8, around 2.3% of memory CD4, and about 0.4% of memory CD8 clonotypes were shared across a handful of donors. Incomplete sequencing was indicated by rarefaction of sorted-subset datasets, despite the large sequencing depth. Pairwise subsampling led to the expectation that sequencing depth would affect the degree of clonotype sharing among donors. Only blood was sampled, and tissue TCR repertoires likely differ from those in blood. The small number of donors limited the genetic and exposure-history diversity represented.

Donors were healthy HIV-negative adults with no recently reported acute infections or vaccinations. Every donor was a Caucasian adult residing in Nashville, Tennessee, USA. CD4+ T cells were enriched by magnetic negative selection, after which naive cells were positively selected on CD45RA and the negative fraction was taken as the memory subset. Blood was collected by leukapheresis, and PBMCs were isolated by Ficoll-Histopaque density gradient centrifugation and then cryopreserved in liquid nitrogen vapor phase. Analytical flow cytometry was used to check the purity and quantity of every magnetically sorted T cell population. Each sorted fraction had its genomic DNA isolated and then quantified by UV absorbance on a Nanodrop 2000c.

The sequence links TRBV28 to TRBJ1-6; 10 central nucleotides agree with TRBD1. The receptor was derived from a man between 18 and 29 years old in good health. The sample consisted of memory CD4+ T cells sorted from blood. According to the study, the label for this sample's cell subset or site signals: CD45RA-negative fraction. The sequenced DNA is TGTGCCAGCAGCCCAGGGACAGGGGTTTTTTTTAATTCACCCCTCCACTTT. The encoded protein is CASSPGTGVFFNSPLHF. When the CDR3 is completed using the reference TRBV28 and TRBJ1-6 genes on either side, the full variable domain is DVKVTQSSRYLVKRTGEKVFLECVQDMDHENMFWYRQDPGLGLRLIYFSYDVKMKEKGDIPEGYSVSREKKERFSLILESASTNQTSMYLCASSPGTGVFFNSPLHFGNGTRLTVT.